This T cell receptor beta chain was documented in a study of T cells after yellow fever vaccination. Trimming took 4 bases from V and 5 from J, leaving 13 bases between them. The CDR3 loop spans 14 amino acids. Per germline, CDR1 MNHNS and CDR2 SASEGT. TCR cDNA was made by 5'RACE template switching, adding a universal primer site and UMIs. TCRdb reprocessed the 5' RACE reads via MiXCR and lists one record per CDR3 protein. The data contain some 340,000 distinct CDR3 sequences, roughly 10% of them singletons. This material consisted of CD4+ T cells sorted from PBMCs, taken 45 days after the yellow fever booster vaccination. The V call is TRBV6-1, the J call TRBJ2-3; possibly TRBD1 for D (5 bases). The TCR originated in a man aged 18-30 years who received the YFV17D yellow fever vaccine. CDR3 DNA: TGTGCCAGCAGTGTTTTACAGGACCGAGATACGCAGTATTTT. Its protein product is CASSVLQDRDTQYF.